Included here is one T cell receptor (beta chain) sequence, with context. Antigen: not known. The sample originates from a study of T cell clonotyping in hematopoietic cell transplantation. Study-level findings and limits: At the given depth, recipient repertoires were over 95% de novo clonotypes.

CDR3 length: 13 amino acids. V dropped 5 bases and J dropped 3; count of bases not matched to a gene: 3. CDR1 and CDR2 (germline): MNHEY, SVGAGI. Sequencing was performed with immunoSEQ multiplex PCR; in TCRdb, only in-frame clones are kept and a portion is missing. The table lists fewer than 8,000 clones, around 97% of them singletons. The time point was: recipient sample about 28 days before transplant, after cytoreduction. The clonotype originates from a man aged 65-85 years with acute myeloid leukemia. Some clones in this sample may be carry-over from other donors' samples. The genes are TRBV6-5 and TRBJ2-5; 7 positions agree with TRBD1. The sequencing here drew on peripheral blood mononuclear cells, taken before stem cell transplant. Here the CDR3 DNA reads TGTGCCAGCAGTGTGGGACAGAAAGAGACCCAGTACTTC. Translated, it gives CASSVGQKETQYF.